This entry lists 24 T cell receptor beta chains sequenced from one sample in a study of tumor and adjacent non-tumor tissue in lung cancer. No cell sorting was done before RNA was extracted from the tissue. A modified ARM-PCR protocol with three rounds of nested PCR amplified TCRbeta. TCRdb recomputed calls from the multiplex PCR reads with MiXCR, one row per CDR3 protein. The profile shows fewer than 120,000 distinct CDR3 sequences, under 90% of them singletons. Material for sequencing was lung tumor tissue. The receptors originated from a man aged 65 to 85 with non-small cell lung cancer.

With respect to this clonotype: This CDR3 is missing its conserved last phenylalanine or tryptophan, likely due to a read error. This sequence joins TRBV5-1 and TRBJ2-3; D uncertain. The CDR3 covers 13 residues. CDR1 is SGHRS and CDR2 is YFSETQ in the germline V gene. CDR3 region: CESSLARAGTQYY. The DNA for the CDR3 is TGCGAAAGCAGCTTGGCCCGGGCCGGGACGCAGTATTAT.

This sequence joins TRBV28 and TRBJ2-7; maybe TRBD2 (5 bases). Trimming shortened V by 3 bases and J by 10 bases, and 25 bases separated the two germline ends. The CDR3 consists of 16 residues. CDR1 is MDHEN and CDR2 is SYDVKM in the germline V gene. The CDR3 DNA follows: TGTGCCAGCAGTTTGGGAGTGATACCTTTAGTATTGGATCAGTACTTC. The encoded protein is CASSLGVIPLVLDQYF. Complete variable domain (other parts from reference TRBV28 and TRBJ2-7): DVKVTQSSRYLVKRTGEKVFLECVQDMDHENMFWYRQDPGLGLRLIYFSYDVKMKEKGDIPEGYSVSREKKERFSLILESASTNQTSMYLCASSLGVIPLVLDQYFGPGTRLTVT.

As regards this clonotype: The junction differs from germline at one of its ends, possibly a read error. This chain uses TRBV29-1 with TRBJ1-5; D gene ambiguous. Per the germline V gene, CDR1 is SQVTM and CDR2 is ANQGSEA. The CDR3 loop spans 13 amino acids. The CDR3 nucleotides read TGCAGCGTTAGTTCGGGATTCAATCAGGCCCAGCGTTTT. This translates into CSVSSGFNQAQRF.

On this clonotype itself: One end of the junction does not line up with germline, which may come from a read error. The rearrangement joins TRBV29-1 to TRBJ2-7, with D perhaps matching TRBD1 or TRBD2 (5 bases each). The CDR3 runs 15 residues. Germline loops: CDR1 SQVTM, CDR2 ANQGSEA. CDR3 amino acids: CSAEALGPLTYEQYF. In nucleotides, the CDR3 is TGCAGCGCTGAAGCATTGGGACCCCTGACCTACGAGCAGTACTTC.

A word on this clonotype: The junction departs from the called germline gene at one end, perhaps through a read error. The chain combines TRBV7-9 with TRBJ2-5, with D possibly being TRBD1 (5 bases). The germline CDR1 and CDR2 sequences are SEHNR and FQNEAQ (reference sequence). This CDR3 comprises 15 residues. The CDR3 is CASSVVVWGRETQCF. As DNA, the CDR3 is TGTGCCAGCAGCGTAGTCGTGTGGGGCCGAGAGACCCAGTGCTTC.

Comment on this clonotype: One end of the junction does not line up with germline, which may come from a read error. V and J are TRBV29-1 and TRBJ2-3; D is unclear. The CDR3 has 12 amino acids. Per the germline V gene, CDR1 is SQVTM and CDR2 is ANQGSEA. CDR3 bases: TGCAGCGTTGATAAGAGCGCAGATACGCTGTATTTT. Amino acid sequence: CSVDKSADTLYF.

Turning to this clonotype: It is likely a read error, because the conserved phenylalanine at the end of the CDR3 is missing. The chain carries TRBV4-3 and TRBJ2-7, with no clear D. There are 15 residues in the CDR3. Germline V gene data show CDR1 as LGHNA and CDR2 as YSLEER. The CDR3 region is CASNQGQMGYYEQYL. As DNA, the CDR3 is TGCGCCAGCAACCAAGGTCAGATGGGATACTATGAGCAGTACTTA.

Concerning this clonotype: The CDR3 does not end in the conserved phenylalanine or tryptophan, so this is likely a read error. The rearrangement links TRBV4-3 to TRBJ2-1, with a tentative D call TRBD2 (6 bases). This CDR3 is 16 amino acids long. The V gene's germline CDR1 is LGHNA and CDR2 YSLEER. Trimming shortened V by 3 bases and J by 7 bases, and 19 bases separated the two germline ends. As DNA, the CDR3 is TGCGCCAGCAGCCAGGGTACTAGCAGGAGGTATAATGAGCAGTTCCTC. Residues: CASSQGTSRRYNEQFL.

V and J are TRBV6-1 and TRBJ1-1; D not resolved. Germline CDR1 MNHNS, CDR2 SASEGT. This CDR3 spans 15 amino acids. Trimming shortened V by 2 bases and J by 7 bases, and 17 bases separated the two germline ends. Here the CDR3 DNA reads TGTGCCAGCAGTGAAAACAGCCTGACGAATATTGAAGCTTTCTTT. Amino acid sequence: CASSENSLTNIEAFF.

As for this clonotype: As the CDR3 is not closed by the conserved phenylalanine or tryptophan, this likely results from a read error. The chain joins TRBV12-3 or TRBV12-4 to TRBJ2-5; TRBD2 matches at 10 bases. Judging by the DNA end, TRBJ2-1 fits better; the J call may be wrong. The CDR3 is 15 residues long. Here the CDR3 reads CASSGLAGVVKTQFS. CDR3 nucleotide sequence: TGTGCCAGCAGCGGGCTAGCGGGAGTGGTGAAGACCCAGTTCTCC.

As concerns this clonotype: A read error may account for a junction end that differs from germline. Written as DNA, the CDR3 is TGTGCCAGGAGTCCGAGACTAGGCAATACCAATGAGCAGTTATTC. It is translated as CARSPRLGNTNEQLF. This chain links TRBV6-2 or TRBV6-3 with TRBJ2-1; a weak D match, TRBD2 (6 bases). The CDR3 has 15 residues. From germline, CDR1 is MNHEY and CDR2 SVGEGT.

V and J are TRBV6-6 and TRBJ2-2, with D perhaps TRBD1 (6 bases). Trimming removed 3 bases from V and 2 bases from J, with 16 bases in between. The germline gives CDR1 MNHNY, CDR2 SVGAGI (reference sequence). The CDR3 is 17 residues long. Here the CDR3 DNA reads TGTGCCAGCAGTTATCCGCGCAGGGACAACAACACCGGGGAGCTGTTTTTT. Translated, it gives CASSYPRRDNNTGELFF.

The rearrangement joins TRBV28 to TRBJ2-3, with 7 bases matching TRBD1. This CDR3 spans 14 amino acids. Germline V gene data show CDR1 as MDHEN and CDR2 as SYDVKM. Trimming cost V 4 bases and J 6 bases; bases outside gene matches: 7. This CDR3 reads CASSSRDRMDTQYF. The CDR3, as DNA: TGTGCCAGCAGTTCTCGGGACAGAATGGATACGCAGTATTTT.

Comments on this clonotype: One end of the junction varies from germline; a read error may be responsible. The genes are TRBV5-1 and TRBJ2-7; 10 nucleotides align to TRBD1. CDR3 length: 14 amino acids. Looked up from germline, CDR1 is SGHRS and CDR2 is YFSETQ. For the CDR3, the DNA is TGCGCCAGCAGCTTGGGACAGGGGGCCTACGAGCAGTGTTTC. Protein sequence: CASSLGQGAYEQCF.

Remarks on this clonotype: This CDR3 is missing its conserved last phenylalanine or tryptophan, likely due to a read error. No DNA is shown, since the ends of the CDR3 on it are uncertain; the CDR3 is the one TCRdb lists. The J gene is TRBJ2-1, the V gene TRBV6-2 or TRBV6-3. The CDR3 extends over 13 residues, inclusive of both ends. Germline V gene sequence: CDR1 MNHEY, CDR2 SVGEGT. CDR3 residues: CASNRGGYNEQFS.

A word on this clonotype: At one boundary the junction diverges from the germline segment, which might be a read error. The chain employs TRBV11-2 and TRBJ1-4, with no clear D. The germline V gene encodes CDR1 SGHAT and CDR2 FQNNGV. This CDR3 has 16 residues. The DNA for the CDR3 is TGTGCCAGCAGCAAGACTCCAGGTGGAACAAATGAAAGACTGTTTTTT. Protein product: CASSKTPGGTNERLFF.

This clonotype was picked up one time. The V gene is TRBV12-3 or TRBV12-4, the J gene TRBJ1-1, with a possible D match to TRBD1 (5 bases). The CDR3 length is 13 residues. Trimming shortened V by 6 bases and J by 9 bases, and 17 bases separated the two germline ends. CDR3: CASRLTPGQKAFF. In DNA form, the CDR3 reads TGTGCCAGCAGACTAACACCGGGGCAAAAAGCTTTCTTT.

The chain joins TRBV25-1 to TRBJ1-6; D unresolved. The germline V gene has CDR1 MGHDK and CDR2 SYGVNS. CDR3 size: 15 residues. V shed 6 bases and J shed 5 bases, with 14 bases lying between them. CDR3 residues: CASSGEAVDNSPLHF. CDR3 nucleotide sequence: TGTGCCAGCAGCGGCGAGGCAGTAGATAATTCACCCCTCCACTTT.

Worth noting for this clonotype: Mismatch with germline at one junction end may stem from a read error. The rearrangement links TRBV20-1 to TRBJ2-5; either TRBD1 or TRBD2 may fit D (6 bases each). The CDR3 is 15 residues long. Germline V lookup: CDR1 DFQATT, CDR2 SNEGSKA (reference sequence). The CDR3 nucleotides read TGCAGTTCTAGAGATCAGGCGGGGAAGGGGGAGACCCAGAACTTC. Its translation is CSSRDQAGKGETQNF.

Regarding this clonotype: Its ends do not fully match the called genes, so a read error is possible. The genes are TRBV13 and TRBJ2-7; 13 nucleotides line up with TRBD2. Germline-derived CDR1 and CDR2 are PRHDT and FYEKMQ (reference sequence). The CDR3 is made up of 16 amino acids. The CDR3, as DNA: TGTGCCAACAGCCGCCAACTAGCGGGAGGGCCGGGTGAGCAATACTTC. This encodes CANSRQLAGGPGEQYF.

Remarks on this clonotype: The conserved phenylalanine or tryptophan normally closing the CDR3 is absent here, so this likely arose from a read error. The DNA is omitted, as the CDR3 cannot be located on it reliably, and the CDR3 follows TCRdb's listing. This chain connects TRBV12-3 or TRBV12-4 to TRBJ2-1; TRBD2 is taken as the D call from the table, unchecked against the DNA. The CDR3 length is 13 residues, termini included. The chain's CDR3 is CASRTGTAFDSFL.

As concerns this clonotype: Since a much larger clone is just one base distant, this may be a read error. The CDR3 is CNARTGAGYYGYTF. The CDR3 DNA sequence: TGCAATGCTAGAACAGGGGCTGGGTACTATGGCTACACCTTC. This chain uses TRBV20-1 with TRBJ1-2, with 7 positions matching TRBD1. The V gene's germline CDR1 is DFQATT and CDR2 SNEGSKA (reference sequence). The CDR3 is 14 amino acids.

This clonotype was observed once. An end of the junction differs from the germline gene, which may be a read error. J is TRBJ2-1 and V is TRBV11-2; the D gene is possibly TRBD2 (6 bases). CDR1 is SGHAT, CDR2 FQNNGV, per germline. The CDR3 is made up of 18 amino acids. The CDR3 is CSSSLLVRDWASYKEQFF. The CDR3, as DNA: TGTTCCAGCAGCTTACTTGTGCGGGACTGGGCCTCCTACAAAGAGCAGTTCTTC.

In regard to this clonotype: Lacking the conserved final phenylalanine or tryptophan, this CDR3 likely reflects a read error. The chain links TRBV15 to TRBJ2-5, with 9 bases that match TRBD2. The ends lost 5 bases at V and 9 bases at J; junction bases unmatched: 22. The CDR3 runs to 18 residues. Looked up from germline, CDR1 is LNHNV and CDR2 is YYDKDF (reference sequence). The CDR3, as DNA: TGTGCCACCAGCGGGGCGGGAGGAGCGGGGGGCCGACTGATTGCCCAGTACTTA. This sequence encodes CATSGAGGAGGRLIAQYL.